This T cell receptor (beta chain) comes out of a study of T cell responses to AZD1222 COVID-19 vaccine (dated by TCRdb to the early 2020s). With respect to the entire study: TCR sequencing was performed for over 230 trial participants, of whom around 200 were given two doses of AZD1222 and around 25 were given two doses of MenACWY control vaccine. Trial participants were enrolled by age into subgroups of 18-55, 56-69 and 70-plus years, and approximately 150, 30 and 60 TCR-sequenced participants, respectively, were included in these subgroups. The research as a whole found: Reportedly, almost half of the unique spike-specific TCRs recognized epitopes lying outside the regions that are mutated in the B.1.351 and B.1.1.7 variants. After two AZD1222 doses, both the breadth and the depth of spike-specific TCRs were significantly higher than at day 0 and than in MenACWY recipients. No day 14 peak-response samples were available, so repertoires were characterized only after the peak T cell response. In the small 56-69-year group, the increase in depth fell short of significance, most likely because of low power. Conclusions about previously exposed vaccinees were limited because only six AZD1222 recipients were SARS-CoV-2 seropositive at baseline. Participants were mostly white British, with more females than males. The authors suggested clonal diversity may have been underestimated. Vaccine-associated CD4 TCRs spanned the whole spike protein, with dominant responses in regions 160-218 and 743-854.

The CDR3 regions of human TCRbeta chains were subjected to immunosequencing. The original pipeline was this. TCRs in the repertoires were matched against a reference library of SARS-CoV-2-specific TCRs that had been generated with the MIRA antigen-specificity platform. Breadth was defined as the fraction of unique TCRs that were SARS-CoV-2-associated. Depth was defined as the fraction of total T cells that were SARS-CoV-2-associated. Using the MIRA data, every spike-specific TCR was mapped to the spike region that the TCR reacted to and assigned to either a CD4 or a CD8 class. Log10-transformed breadth and depth values were compared by one-way ANOVA with Sidak's multiple comparisons tests. The table was pulled from immuneACCESS by TCRdb, which kept in-frame rearrangements only. Such tables lose some clones; where checked, under half of the loss comes from unresolved V genes, and the rest has no known cause. From that table come the V and J calls and clone size; the DNA was used to work out D and trimming. This sample holds about 180,000 clones; just over 85% were observed only once. The ten largest clones represent 9.5% to 13% of the sample.

In the case of this clone: The antigen it binds to is not known. Within one base of it there is no much larger clone, and no base qualities were kept.

Trimming takes 7 bases from V and 6 bases from J, and the germline ends sit 16 bases apart. Via the germline V gene, CDR1 is SNHLY and CDR2 FYNNEI. The CDR3 holds 14 amino acids from the cysteine to the phenylalanine. Of the read, only the CDR3 DNA is kept; its 42 bases are in frame from base 1. Sample time point, as interpreted from the label and publication: about 28 days (+/-7) after the second vaccine dose. Because spike-specific TCR depth and breadth did not differ between the two schedules, AZD1222 recipients who got a second dose at roughly 4 weeks were pooled with those who got a second dose at roughly 12 weeks. Vaccinee samples were obtained from the UK trials COV001 and COV002, which included a single-blind randomized controlled phase 2/3 trial of AZD1222 (ChAdOx1 nCoV-19) in healthy adults. For TCRbeta chain sequencing, PBMC samples from trial participants were taken at day 0 and at day 28 after the second dose.

This TCR came from an adult who received the AZD1222 COVID-19 vaccine. The receptor chain draws on TRBV2 and TRBJ1-5; D gene: possibly TRBD1, on 5 matching bases. Sequencing was performed on peripheral blood, taken 28 days after the second AZD1222 dose. The DNA reads TGTGCCAGCACTGATGGGGGTGCGGGTCAGCCCCAGCATTTT. It specifies CASTDGGAGQPQHF.